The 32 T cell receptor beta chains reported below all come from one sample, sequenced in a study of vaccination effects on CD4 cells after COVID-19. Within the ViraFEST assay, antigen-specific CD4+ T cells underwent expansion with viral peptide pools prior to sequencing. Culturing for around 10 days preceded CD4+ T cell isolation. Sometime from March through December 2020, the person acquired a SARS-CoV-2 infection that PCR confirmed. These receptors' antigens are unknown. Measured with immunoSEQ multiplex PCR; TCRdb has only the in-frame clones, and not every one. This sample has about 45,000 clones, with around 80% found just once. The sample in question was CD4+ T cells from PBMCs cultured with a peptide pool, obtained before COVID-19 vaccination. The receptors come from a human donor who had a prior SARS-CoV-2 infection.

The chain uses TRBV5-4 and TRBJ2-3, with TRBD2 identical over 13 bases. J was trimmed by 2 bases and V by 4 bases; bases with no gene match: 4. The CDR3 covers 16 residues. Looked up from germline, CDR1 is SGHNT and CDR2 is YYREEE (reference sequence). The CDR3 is CASSPGTSGDTDTQYF. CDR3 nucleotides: TGTGCCAGCAGCCCCGGGACTAGCGGGGACACAGATACGCAGTATTTT. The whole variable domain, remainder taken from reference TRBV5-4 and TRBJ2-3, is ETGVTQSPTHLIKTRGQQVTLRCSSQSGHNTVSWYQQALGQGPQFIFQYYREEENGRGNFPPRFSGLQFPNYSSELNVNALELDDSALYLCASSPGTSGDTDTQYFGPGTRLTVL.

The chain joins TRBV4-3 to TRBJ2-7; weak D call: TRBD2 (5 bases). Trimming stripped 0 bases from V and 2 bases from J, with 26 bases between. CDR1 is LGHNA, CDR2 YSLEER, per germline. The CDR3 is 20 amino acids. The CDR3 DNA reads TGCGCCAGCAGCCAAGATATCGGTCGAGGCTTTGGACTGAGACCCTACGAGCAGTACTTC. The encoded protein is CASSQDIGRGFGLRPYEQYF.

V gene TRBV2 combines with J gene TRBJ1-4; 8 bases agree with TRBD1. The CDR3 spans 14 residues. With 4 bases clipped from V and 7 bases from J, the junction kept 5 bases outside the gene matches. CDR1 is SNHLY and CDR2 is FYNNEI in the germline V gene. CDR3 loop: CASSGSQGGEKLFF. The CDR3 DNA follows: TGTGCCAGCAGTGGTTCACAGGGGGGTGAAAAACTGTTTTTT.

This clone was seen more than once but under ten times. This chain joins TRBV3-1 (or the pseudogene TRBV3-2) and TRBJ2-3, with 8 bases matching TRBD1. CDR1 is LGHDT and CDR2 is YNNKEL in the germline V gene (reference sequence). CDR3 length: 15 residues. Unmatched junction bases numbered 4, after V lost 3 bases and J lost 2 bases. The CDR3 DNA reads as TGTGCCAGCAGCCACTCAGGGGGCCCCACAGATACGCAGTATTTT. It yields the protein CASSHSGGPTDTQYF.

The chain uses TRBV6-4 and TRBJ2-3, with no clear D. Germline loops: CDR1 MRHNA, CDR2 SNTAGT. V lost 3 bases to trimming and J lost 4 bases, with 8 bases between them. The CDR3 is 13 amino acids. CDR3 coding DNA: TGTGCCAGCAGTGAAAATCGGGCAGATACGCAGTATTTT. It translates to CASSENRADTQYF.

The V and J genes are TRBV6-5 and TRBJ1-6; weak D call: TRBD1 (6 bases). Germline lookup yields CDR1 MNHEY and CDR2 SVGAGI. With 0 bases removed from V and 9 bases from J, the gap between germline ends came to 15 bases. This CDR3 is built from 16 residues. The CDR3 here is CASSYSWNREGSPLHF. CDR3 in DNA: TGTGCCAGCAGTTACTCCTGGAACAGGGAGGGTTCACCCCTCCACTTT.

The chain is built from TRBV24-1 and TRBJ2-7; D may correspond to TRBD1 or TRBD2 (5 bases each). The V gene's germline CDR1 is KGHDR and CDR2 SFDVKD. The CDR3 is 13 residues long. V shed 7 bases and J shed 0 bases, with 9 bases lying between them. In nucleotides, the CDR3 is TGTGCCACCAGGGGACGGTTCTCCTACGAGCAGTACTTC. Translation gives CATRGRFSYEQYF.

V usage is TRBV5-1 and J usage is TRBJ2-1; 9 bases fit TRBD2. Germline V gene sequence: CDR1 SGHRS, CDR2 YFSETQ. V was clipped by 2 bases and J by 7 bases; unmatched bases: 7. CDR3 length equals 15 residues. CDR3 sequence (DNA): TGCGCCAGCAGCTTTGGGACTAGCCCCAGAAATGAGCAGTTCTTC. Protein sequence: CASSFGTSPRNEQFF.

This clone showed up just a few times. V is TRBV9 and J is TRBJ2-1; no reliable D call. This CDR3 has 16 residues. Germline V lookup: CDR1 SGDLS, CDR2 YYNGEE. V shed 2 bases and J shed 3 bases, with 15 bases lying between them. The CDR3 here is CASSVSTPRHYNEQFF. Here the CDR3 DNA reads TGTGCCAGCAGCGTCTCGACTCCCAGGCACTACAATGAGCAGTTCTTC.

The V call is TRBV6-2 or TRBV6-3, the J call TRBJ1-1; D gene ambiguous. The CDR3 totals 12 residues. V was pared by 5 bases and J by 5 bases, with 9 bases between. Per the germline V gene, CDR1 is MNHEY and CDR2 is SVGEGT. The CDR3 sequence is CASSNGVTEAFF. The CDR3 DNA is TGTGCCAGCAGTAATGGGGTTACTGAAGCTTTCTTT.

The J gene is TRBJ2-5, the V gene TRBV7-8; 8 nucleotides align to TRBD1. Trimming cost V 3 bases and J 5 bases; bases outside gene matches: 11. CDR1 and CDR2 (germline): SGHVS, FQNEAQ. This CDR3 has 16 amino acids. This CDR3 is CASSFSHTRTGETQYF. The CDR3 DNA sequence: TGTGCCAGCAGCTTTAGCCACACCCGGACAGGGGAGACCCAGTACTTC.

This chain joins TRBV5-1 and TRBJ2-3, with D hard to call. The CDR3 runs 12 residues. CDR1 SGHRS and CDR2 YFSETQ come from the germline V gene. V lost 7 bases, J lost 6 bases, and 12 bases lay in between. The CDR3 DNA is TGCGCCAGCCAGATATCGTCGGATACGCAGTATTTT. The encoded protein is CASQISSDTQYF.

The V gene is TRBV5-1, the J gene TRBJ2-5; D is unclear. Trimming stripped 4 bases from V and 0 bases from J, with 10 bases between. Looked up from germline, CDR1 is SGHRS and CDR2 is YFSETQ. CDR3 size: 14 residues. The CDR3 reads CASSPPSNQETQYF. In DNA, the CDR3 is TGCGCCAGCAGCCCCCCTAGTAACCAAGAGACCCAGTACTTC.

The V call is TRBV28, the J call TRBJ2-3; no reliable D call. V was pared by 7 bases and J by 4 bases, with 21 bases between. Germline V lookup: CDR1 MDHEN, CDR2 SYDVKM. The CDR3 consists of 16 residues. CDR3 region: CASTHATFSIPDTQYF. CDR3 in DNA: TGTGCCAGCACCCATGCAACTTTCTCTATTCCAGATACGCAGTATTTT.

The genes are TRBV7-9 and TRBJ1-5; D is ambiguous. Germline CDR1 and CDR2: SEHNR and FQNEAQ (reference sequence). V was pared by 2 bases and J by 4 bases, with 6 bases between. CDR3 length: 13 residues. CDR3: CASSLFGNQPQHF. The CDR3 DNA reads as TGTGCCAGCAGCTTATTTGGGAATCAGCCCCAGCATTTT.

The CDR3 is CSDLTPGRGYTF. The CDR3, as DNA: TGCAGCGATTTGACCCCCGGAAGGGGCTACACCTTC. The J gene is TRBJ1-2, the V gene TRBV29-1; no clear D gene. The germline CDR1 and CDR2 sequences are SQVTM and ANQGSEA. Trimming left V 7 bases short and J 8 bases short, with 17 bases between. The CDR3 contains 12 residues.

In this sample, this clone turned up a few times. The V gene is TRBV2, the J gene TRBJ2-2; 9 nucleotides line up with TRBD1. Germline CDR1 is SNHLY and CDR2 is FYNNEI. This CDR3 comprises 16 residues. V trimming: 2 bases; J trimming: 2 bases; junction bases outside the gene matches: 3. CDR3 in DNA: TGTGCCAGCAGTGAACGGGGACAGGGCAACACCGGGGAGCTGTTTTTT. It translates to CASSERGQGNTGELFF.

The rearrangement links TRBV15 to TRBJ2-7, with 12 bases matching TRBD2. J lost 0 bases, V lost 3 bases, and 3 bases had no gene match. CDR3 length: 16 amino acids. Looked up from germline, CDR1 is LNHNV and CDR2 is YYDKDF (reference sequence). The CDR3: CATSSRGLAGSYEQYF. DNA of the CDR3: TGTGCCACCAGCAGCAGGGGACTAGCGGGCTCCTACGAGCAGTACTTC.

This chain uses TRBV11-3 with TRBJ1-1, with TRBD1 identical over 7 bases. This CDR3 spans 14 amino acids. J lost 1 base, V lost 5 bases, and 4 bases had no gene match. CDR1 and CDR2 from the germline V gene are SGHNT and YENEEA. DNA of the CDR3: TGTGCCAGCAGCCCCAGGGGGGAGAACACTGAAGCTTTCTTT. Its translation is CASSPRGENTEAFF.

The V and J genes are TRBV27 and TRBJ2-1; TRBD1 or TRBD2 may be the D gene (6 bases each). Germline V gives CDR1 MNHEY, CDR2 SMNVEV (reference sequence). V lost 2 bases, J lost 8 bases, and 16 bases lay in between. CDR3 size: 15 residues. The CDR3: CASSLTEGGWDEQFF. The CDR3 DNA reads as TGTGCCAGCAGTTTAACTGAGGGGGGCTGGGATGAGCAGTTCTTC.

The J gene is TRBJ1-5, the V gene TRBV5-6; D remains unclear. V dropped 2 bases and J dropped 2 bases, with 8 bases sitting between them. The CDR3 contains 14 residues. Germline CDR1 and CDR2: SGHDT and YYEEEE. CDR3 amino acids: CASSFRRRNQPQHF. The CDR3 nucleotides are TGTGCCAGCAGCTTTCGACGACGCAATCAGCCCCAGCATTTT.

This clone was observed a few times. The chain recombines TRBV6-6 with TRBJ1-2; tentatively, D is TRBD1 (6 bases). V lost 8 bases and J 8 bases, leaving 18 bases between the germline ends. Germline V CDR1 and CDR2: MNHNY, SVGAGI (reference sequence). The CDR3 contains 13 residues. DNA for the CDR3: TGTGCCAGCCGGGACACCACCAAGGAAGGCTACACCTTC. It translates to CASRDTTKEGYTF.

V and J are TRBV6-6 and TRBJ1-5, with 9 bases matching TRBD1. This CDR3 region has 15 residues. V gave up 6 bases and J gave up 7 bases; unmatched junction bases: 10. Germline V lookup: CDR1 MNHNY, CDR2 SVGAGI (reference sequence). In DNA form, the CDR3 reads TGTGCCAGCAGCCGACCGGGACAGGGAATCCAGCCCCAGCATTTT. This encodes CASSRPGQGIQPQHF.

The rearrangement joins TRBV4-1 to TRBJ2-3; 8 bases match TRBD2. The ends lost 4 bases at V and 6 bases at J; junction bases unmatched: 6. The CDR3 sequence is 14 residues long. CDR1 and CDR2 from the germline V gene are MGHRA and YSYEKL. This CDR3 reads CASSPGLADDTQYF. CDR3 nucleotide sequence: TGCGCCAGCAGCCCAGGACTAGCTGACGATACGCAGTATTTT.

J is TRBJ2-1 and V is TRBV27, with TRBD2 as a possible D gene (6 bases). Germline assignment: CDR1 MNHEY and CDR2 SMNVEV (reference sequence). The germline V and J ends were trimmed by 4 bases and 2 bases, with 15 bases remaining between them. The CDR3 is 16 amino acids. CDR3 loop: CASSYFRSGAYNEQFF. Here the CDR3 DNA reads TGTGCCAGCAGTTACTTTCGTAGCGGCGCCTACAATGAGCAGTTCTTC.

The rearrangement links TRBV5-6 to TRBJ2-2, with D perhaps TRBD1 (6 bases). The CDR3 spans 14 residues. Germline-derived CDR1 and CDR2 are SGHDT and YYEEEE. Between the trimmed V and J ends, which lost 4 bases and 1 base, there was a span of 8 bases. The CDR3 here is CASSRGQNTGELFF. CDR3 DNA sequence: TGTGCCAGCAGCAGGGGACAGAACACCGGGGAGCTGTTTTTT. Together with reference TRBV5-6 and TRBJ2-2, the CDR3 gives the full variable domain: DAGVTQSPTHLIKTRGQQVTLRCSPKSGHDTVSWYQQALGQGPQFIFQYYEEEERQRGNFPDRFSGHQFPNYSSELNVNALLLGDSALYLCASSRGQNTGELFFGEGSRLTVL.

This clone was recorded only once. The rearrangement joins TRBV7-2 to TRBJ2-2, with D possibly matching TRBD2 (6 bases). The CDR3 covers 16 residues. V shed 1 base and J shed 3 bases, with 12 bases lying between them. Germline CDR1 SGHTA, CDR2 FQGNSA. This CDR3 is CASSLGLREYTGELFF. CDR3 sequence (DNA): TGTGCCAGCAGCTTAGGGTTACGGGAGTACACCGGGGAGCTGTTTTTT.

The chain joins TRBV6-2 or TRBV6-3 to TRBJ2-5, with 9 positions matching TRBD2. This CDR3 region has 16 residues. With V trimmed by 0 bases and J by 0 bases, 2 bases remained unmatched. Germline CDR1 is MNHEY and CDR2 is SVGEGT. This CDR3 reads CASSYSTSGYQETQYF. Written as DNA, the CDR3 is TGTGCCAGCAGTTACTCGACTAGCGGATACCAAGAGACCCAGTACTTC.

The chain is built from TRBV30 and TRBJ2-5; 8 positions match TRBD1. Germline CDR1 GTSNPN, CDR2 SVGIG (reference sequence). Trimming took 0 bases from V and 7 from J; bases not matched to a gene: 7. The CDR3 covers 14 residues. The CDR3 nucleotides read TGTGCCTGGAGTGTGGACAGGGTCCCGGGGACCCAGTACTTC. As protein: CAWSVDRVPGTQYF.

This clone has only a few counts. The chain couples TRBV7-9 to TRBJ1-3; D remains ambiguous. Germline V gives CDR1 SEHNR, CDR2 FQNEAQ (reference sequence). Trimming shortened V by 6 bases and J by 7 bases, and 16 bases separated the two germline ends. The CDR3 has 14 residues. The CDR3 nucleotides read TGTGCCAGCAGGAACCAGGCTGGTTCTAACACCATATATTTT. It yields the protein CASRNQAGSNTIYF.

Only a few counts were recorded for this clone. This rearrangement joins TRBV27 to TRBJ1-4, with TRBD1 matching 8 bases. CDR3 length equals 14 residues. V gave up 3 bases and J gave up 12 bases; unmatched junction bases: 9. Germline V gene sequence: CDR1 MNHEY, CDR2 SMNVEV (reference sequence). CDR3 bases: TGTGCCAGCAGTTTCTGGGACAGGCCGGGCCAACTGTTTTTT. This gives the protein CASSFWDRPGQLFF.

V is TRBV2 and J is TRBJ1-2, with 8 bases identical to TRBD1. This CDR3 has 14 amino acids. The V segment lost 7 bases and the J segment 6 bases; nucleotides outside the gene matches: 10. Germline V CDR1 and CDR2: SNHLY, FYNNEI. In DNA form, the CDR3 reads TGTGCCAGCACCCCGGGACAGGCGCTTGATGGCTACACCTTC. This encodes CASTPGQALDGYTF.